The next 26 T cell receptor beta chains were all read from a single sample in a study of shared clonotypes between healthy human individuals. The repertoire was sequenced with immunoSEQ multiplex PCR; TCRdb's copy has only in-frame clones and lacks some. The sample includes 150,000 to 200,000 clones, 60% to 75% of them seen just once. Sequenced: memory CD4+ T cells sorted from blood. The sample's subset: CD45RA-negative fraction. The receptors shown here come from a man aged 30 to 39 in good health.

CDR3 sequence reads: CASRPRGYEQYF. CDR3 bases: TGTGCCAGCAGACCTAGGGGCTACGAGCAGTACTTC. J is TRBJ2-7 and V is TRBV11-2; possibly TRBD1 for D (5 bases). Germline lookup yields CDR1 SGHAT and CDR2 FQNNGV. The length of the CDR3 is 12 residues. Trimming stripped 6 bases from V and 3 bases from J, with 9 bases between.

This clone was recorded only once. The V call is TRBV5-1, the J call TRBJ2-1; 7 bases are a match to TRBD2. CDR3 length: 15 amino acids. J was trimmed by 2 bases and V by 0 bases; bases with no gene match: 2. CDR1 and CDR2 from the germline V gene are SGHRS and YFSETQ. In DNA, the CDR3 is TGCGCCAGCAGCTTGGGCGGGGGTGCCTACAATGAGCAGTTCTTC. This translates into CASSLGGGAYNEQFF.

The chain couples TRBV9 to TRBJ2-7; 8 positions match TRBD1. CDR1 and CDR2 from the germline V gene are SGDLS and YYNGEE. V lost 0 bases, J lost 3 bases, and 5 bases stayed unmatched. The CDR3 has 15 residues. CDR3 in amino acids: CASSVAGGADYEQYF. For the CDR3, the DNA is TGTGCCAGCAGCGTAGCAGGGGGCGCAGACTACGAGCAGTACTTC.

This clone was observed many times. Germline is not matched at one junction end, which may reflect a read error. This sequence joins TRBV7-2 and TRBJ1-2, with 9 positions matching TRBD1. Germline CDR1 reads SGHTA; CDR2 reads FQGNSA. This CDR3 is 15 amino acids long. The CDR3 bases are TGTGCCAGCAGCATAGCCACCAAGGGACAGGGAGGCTACACCTTC. Protein sequence: CASSIATKGQGGYTF.

Remarks on this clone: Additional DNA sequences in this sample encode the identical CDR3. The rearrangement uses TRBV29-1 and TRBJ2-6; possible D gene TRBD1, 5 bases. This CDR3 comprises 12 residues. Trimming pared 6 bases from V and 2 bases from J, leaving 5 bases between. Germline-derived CDR1 and CDR2 are SQVTM and ANQGSEA. The CDR3 bases are TGCAGCGTAGGGGCTGGGGCCAACGTCCTGACTTTC. Translating it yields CSVGAGANVLTF.

This chain connects TRBV6-1 to TRBJ2-5; weak D call: TRBD2 (6 bases). The germline V gene has CDR1 MNHNS and CDR2 SASEGT. V gave up 4 bases and J gave up 5 bases, with 20 bases separating them. The CDR3 is 16 residues long. The CDR3 DNA follows: TGTGCCAGCAGTGCTTTCTCGGGCCAAGGGAGGGAGACCCAGTACTTC. Translated: CASSAFSGQGRETQYF.

J is TRBJ2-7 and V is TRBV27, with TRBD1 matching 11 bases. The CDR3 is 19 residues long. V was pared by 2 bases and J by 3 bases, with 15 bases of the junction left unmatched. The germline CDR1 and CDR2 sequences are MNHEY and SMNVEV (reference sequence). CDR3 protein: CASSLAGQGVRGGRYEQYF. CDR3 coding DNA: TGTGCCAGCAGTTTAGCGGGACAGGGGGTTCGAGGCGGACGCTACGAGCAGTACTTC.

The V call is TRBV19, the J call TRBJ1-5; 7 bases line up with TRBD1. The CDR3 sequence is 17 residues long. The ends lost 3 bases at V and 6 bases at J; junction bases unmatched: 14. Germline CDR1 is LNHDA and CDR2 is SQIVND (reference sequence). CDR3 protein: CASSIWRGQGVSQPQHF. In nucleotides, the CDR3 is TGTGCCAGTAGTATTTGGAGGGGGCAGGGGGTTTCTCAGCCCCAGCATTTT. The variable domain in full, with the rest retrieved from reference TRBV19 and TRBJ1-5, is DGGITQSPKYLFRKEGQNVTLSCEQNLNHDAMYWYRQDPGQGLRLIYYSQIVNDFQKGDIAEGYSVSREKKESFPLTVTSAQKNPTAFYLCASSIWRGQGVSQPQHFGDGTRLSIL.

This clone was counted a single time. Other nucleotide sequences from this sample produce the same CDR3. This rearrangement joins TRBV27 to TRBJ2-1, with 11 bases that match TRBD2. The CDR3 totals 15 residues. The germline V gene has CDR1 MNHEY and CDR2 SMNVEV (reference sequence). Germline trimming cut 5 bases from V and 3 bases from J; bases unmatched to any gene: 3. The CDR3 sequence: CASSPLAGGYNEQFF. The CDR3 DNA reads TGTGCCAGCAGTCCGCTAGCGGGAGGCTACAATGAGCAGTTCTTC.

The V and J genes are TRBV5-1 and TRBJ1-2; weak D call: TRBD1 (6 bases). Germline V gene sequence: CDR1 SGHRS, CDR2 YFSETQ. The CDR3 has 14 residues. The V end lost 2 bases, the J end lost 2 bases, and 10 bases lay between the germline ends. CDR3 sequence reads: CASSLGGSNYGYTF. CDR3 DNA: TGCGCCAGCAGCTTAGGGGGATCAAACTATGGCTACACCTTC.

The sample holds one count of this clone. The chain has TRBV2 and TRBJ2-3; D uncertain. Trimming removed 4 bases from V and 0 bases from J, with 8 bases in between. CDR1 and CDR2 from the germline V gene are SNHLY and FYNNEI. This CDR3 spans 14 amino acids. The DNA of the CDR3 is TGTGCCAGCAGTGTTCTCAAGAGCACAGATACGCAGTATTTT. Its protein is CASSVLKSTDTQYF.

V usage is TRBV7-6 and J usage is TRBJ1-1; D is uncertain. Trimming stripped 5 bases from V and 3 bases from J, with 10 bases between. This CDR3 has 13 residues. The germline V gene has CDR1 SGHVS and CDR2 FNYEAQ. The CDR3: CASSRELDTEAFF. The CDR3 coding sequence is TGTGCCAGCAGCCGGGAGCTAGACACTGAAGCTTTCTTT.

In this sample, this clone turned up many times. This rearrangement joins TRBV15 to TRBJ1-2, with no clear D. Trimming took 5 bases from V and 8 from J, leaving 12 bases between them. The germline gives CDR1 LNHNV, CDR2 YYDKDF (reference sequence). The CDR3 runs 12 residues. CDR3 DNA sequence: TGTGCCACCAGCGGAACTATGTTGGGCTACACCTTC. Residues: CATSGTMLGYTF.

This chain joins TRBV4-3 and TRBJ2-3; TRBD2 matches at 13 bases. The CDR3 totals 18 residues. With V trimmed by 1 base and J by 4 bases, 8 bases remained unmatched. Germline CDR1 and CDR2: LGHNA and YSLEER. CDR3 amino acids: CASSQVSGLAGVPDTQYF. The DNA for the CDR3 is TGCGCCAGCAGCCAAGTATCAGGACTAGCGGGAGTGCCAGATACGCAGTATTTT.

This chain connects TRBV18 to TRBJ1-5, with 7 bases identical to TRBD1. Germline V gene lookup returns CDR1 KGHSH and CDR2 LQKENI. CDR3 length: 19 amino acids. V shed 0 bases and J 3 bases; nucleotides not matched to a gene: 14. The CDR3 bases are TGTGCCAGCTCACCACCCGGGCCCCCGGGACAGACGATCAATCAGCCCCAGCATTTT. This encodes CASSPPGPPGQTINQPQHF.

The chain has TRBV4-3 and TRBJ2-2; D is undetermined. Trimming shortened V by 0 bases and J by 4 bases, and 6 bases separated the two germline ends. This CDR3 has 14 amino acids. Germline V lookup: CDR1 LGHNA, CDR2 YSLEER. The CDR3 protein is CASSQDPSTGELFF. The CDR3 DNA follows: TGCGCCAGCAGCCAAGACCCGAGCACCGGGGAGCTGTTTTTT.

The chain employs TRBV9 and TRBJ2-2, with D possibly called TRBD1 or TRBD2 (6 bases each). Between the trimmed V and J ends, which lost 0 bases and 7 bases, there was a span of 16 bases. The CDR3 runs 16 residues. Germline V gives CDR1 SGDLS, CDR2 YYNGEE. The CDR3 DNA is TGTGCCAGCAGCGTAGCGGGGGCACTCATACACGGGGAGCTGTTTTTT. Protein: CASSVAGALIHGELFF.

The rearrangement links TRBV6-1 to TRBJ2-2; 8 bases match TRBD2. The V gene end was trimmed by 8 bases and the J gene end by 2 bases; junction bases not matched to a gene: 4. The CDR3 is 14 amino acids. CDR1 is MNHNS, CDR2 SASEGT, per germline. CDR3 nucleotide sequence: TGTGCCAGCGTTAGCGGGACCAACACCGGGGAGCTGTTTTTT. Its protein is CASVSGTNTGELFF.

This clone was detected many times. J is TRBJ2-2 and V is TRBV7-3; D is uncertain. This CDR3 is 14 amino acids long. Trimming shortened V by 5 bases and J by 5 bases, and 12 bases separated the two germline ends. Germline values: CDR1 SGHTA, CDR2 FQGTGA. CDR3 sequence: CASSPGDGTGELFF. The CDR3 DNA reads as TGTGCCAGCAGCCCGGGTGATGGAACCGGGGAGCTGTTTTTT.

This clone was detected once. J is TRBJ2-7 and V is TRBV28; 12 bases map to TRBD1. CDR1 and CDR2 from the germline V gene are MDHEN and SYDVKM. The V segment lost 1 base and the J segment 5 bases; nucleotides outside the gene matches: 3. The CDR3 covers 15 residues. The CDR3 DNA reads TGTGCCAGCAGTTTATTAGGGACAGGGGGCCACGAGCAGTACTTC. It codes for CASSLLGTGGHEQYF.

About this clone itself: A junction end diverges from the germline sequence, so it may reflect a read error. The CDR3 DNA follows: TGTACCAGCAGTCGTGAAAGTGAGCAGTTCTTC. It translates to CTSSRESEQFF. J is TRBJ2-1 and V is TRBV27; D is undetermined. Germline V gene sequence: CDR1 MNHEY, CDR2 SMNVEV (reference sequence). The CDR3 extends over 11 amino acids.

This sequence joins TRBV6-1 and TRBJ2-7; 7 bases agree with TRBD2. Germline CDR1 is MNHNS and CDR2 is SASEGT. The CDR3 runs to 16 residues. J was trimmed by 2 bases and V by 2 bases; bases with no gene match: 9. Here the CDR3 DNA reads TGTGCCAGCAGTGAATCATGGCTAGCGGTCACCTACGAGCAGTACTTC. It specifies CASSESWLAVTYEQYF.

V usage is TRBV10-3 and J usage is TRBJ2-2; D is ambiguous. CDR1 is ENHRY and CDR2 is SYGVKD in the germline V gene. V lost 0 bases and J lost 5, with 7 bases in between. The CDR3 extends over 14 amino acids. CDR3 DNA sequence: TGTGCCATCAGTGAGTCGCAGTCTACCGGGGAGCTGTTTTTT. Amino acids: CAISESQSTGELFF.

V and J are TRBV21-1 and TRBJ2-3. TRBV21-1 represents a pseudogene. The CDR3 runs 16 residues. The CDR3 sequence is CASSKEGQWGTDTQYF. CDR3 in DNA: TGTGCCAGCAGCAAAGAAGGGCAGTGGGGCACAGATACGCAGTATTTT.

This clone was counted a few times. V and J are TRBV7-2 and TRBJ2-1; 10 bases are a match to TRBD2. In germline, CDR1 is SGHTA, CDR2 FQGNSA. The CDR3 is made up of 17 amino acids. The V gene end was trimmed by 5 bases and the J gene end by 4 bases; junction bases not matched to a gene: 11. The CDR3 bases are TGTGCCAGCAGCGACCTTAGCGGGAGGCACGATTACAATGAGCAGTTCTTC. Translating it yields CASSDLSGRHDYNEQFF.

The J gene is TRBJ2-1, the V gene TRBV5-4, with D possibly matching TRBD1 (7 bases). Germline lookup yields CDR1 SGHNT and CDR2 YYREEE (reference sequence). Trimming took 3 bases from V and 1 from J, leaving 14 bases between them. This CDR3 has 16 amino acids. CDR3 region: CASSSLQGGSYNEQFF. CDR3 DNA: TGTGCCAGCAGCTCGCTTCAGGGGGGTTCCTACAATGAGCAGTTCTTC. Full variable domain (missing parts from reference TRBV5-4 and TRBJ2-1): ETGVTQSPTHLIKTRGQQVTLRCSSQSGHNTVSWYQQALGQGPQFIFQYYREEENGRGNFPPRFSGLQFPNYSSELNVNALELDDSALYLCASSSLQGGSYNEQFFGPGTRLTVL.